The clone carrying this T cell receptor beta chain has just one count. Its antigen remains unidentified. This record comes from a study of T cell responses to AZD1222 COVID-19 vaccine. Germline CDR1 MDHEN, CDR2 SYDVKM. This CDR3 region has 15 residues. V was clipped by 7 bases and J by 1 base; unmatched bases: 5. Points from the study as a whole: The donor group comprised mostly white British people and more females; the analysis possibly underestimated clonal diversity. The breadth and depth of Spike-specific TCRs increased once two AZD1222 doses had been given. There were repertoire samples only from the period after the peak T cell response.

TCRdb's table, derived via immunoSEQ multiplex PCR, lists solely in-frame clones and lacks some. In the table there are around 150,000 clones, 85% to 95% of which are singletons. The sequenced sample was peripheral blood, obtained on day 0 of AZD1222 vaccination. This TCR was sampled from an adult in good health. The J gene is TRBJ2-2, the V gene TRBV28, with 8 bases aligning to TRBD2. In DNA, the CDR3 is TGTGCCAGCACCCCAGCGGGGGTGAACACCGGGGAGCTGTTTTTT. Translating it yields CASTPAGVNTGELFF.